The 25 T cell receptor beta chains reported below all come from one sample, sequenced in a study of T cell responses to AZD1222 COVID-19 vaccine. Sequencing used immunoSEQ multiplex PCR; TCRdb keeps in-frame clones, though not all of them. Among roughly 75,000 clones, 87% were seen once, and the ten largest hold around 20%. Here the sequenced sample was peripheral blood, taken 28 days after the second AZD1222 dose. These receptors were collected from an adult who received the AZD1222 COVID-19 vaccine.

The rearrangement joins TRBV30 to TRBJ2-7; 9 nucleotides agree with TRBD2. The germline V gene has CDR1 GTSNPN and CDR2 SVGIG (reference sequence). Losses at the gene ends were 0 bases for V and 5 bases for J; bases not matched to a gene: 5. The CDR3 totals 14 residues. In nucleotides, the CDR3 is TGTGCCTGGAGTGTACGCGGGGGGGCCCACGAGCAGTACTTC. This codes for CAWSVRGGAHEQYF.

The V and J genes are TRBV21-1 and TRBJ2-2; the DNA was not compared with TRBD2, the D call given in the table. TRBV21-1 counts as a pseudogene. The CDR3 runs 16 residues. CDR3 sequence (DNA): TGTGCCAGCAGCAAAGCTCCGGGACTAGAAGTCGGGGAGCTGTTTTTT. It codes for CASSKAPGLEVGELFF.

The genes are TRBV7-9 and TRBJ1-6; D is ambiguous. The germline CDR1 and CDR2 sequences are SEHNR and FQNEAQ (reference sequence). The CDR3 spans 15 residues. V gave up 1 base and J gave up 5 bases, with 9 bases separating them. The chain's CDR3 is CASSLGTGNNSPLHF. The CDR3 region has the DNA TGTGCCAGCAGCTTAGGGACCGGCAATAATTCACCCCTCCACTTT.

V gene TRBV3-1 (or the pseudogene TRBV3-2) combines with J gene TRBJ1-3; D is possibly TRBD1 (5 bases). Looked up from germline, CDR1 is LGHDT and CDR2 is YNNKEL (reference sequence). The CDR3 runs to 15 residues. V lost 0 bases and J lost 4, with 10 bases in between. The CDR3 DNA reads as TGTGCCAGCAGCCAAGACGGGGCGCCGGGAAACACCATATATTTT. Amino acid sequence: CASSQDGAPGNTIYF.

The chain is built from TRBV7-8 and TRBJ2-2; D unclear. Germline CDR1 and CDR2: SGHVS and FQNEAQ. V was clipped by 1 base and J by 6 bases, with 6 bases between them. The CDR3 loop spans 13 amino acids. The CDR3 DNA reads TGTGCCAGCAGCTTAGAGGTGGCCGGGGAGCTGTTTTTT. Translating gives CASSLEVAGELFF.

This chain connects TRBV7-2 to TRBJ2-5, with D perhaps matching TRBD2 (5 bases). Germline loops: CDR1 SGHTA, CDR2 FQGNSA. The CDR3 extends over 16 amino acids. Trimming shortened V by 4 bases and J by 5 bases, and 20 bases separated the two germline ends. The CDR3 DNA follows: TGTGCCAGCAGCTCCAACGCCCCCTGGAGGAGGGAGACCCAGTACTTC. It is translated as CASSSNAPWRRETQYF.

The gene calls are TRBV5-5 and TRBJ1-2; 9 bases are shared with TRBD1. Germline lookup yields CDR1 SGHKS and CDR2 YYEKEE (reference sequence). The CDR3 sequence is 14 residues long. J was trimmed by 6 bases and V by 4 bases; bases with no gene match: 7. The CDR3 DNA sequence: TGTGCCAGCAGCCACCGGGACAGGGCGAATGGCTACACCTTC. This sequence encodes CASSHRDRANGYTF. The complete variable domain, with remaining parts taken from reference TRBV5-5 and TRBJ1-2, reads DAGVTQSPTHLIKTRGQQVTLRCSPISGHKSVSWYQQVLGQGPQFIFQYYEKEERGRGNFPDRFSARQFPNYSSELNVNALLLGDSALYLCASSHRDRANGYTFGSGTRLTVV.

This chain connects TRBV11-3 to TRBJ1-5; 7 bases agree with TRBD1. This CDR3 region has 18 residues. Germline V CDR1 and CDR2: SGHNT, YENEEA. Germline trimming cut 1 base from V and 0 bases from J; bases unmatched to any gene: 9. This CDR3 is CASSLGGGTENSNQPQHF. The CDR3 DNA is TGTGCCAGCAGCTTAGGGGGGGGGACAGAAAATAGCAATCAGCCCCAGCATTTT.

The V call is TRBV6-2 or TRBV6-3, the J call TRBJ2-2, with 8 bases lining up with TRBD2. The CDR3 consists of 16 residues. V lost 5 bases and J lost 1; bases outside the gene matches: 6. From germline, CDR1 is MNHEY and CDR2 SVGEGT. The CDR3 region is CASSTGLARNTGELFF. The DNA for the CDR3 is TGTGCCAGCAGTACCGGACTAGCCCGGAACACCGGGGAGCTGTTTTTT.

This chain connects TRBV19 to TRBJ1-4, with D possibly TRBD1 on 6 matching bases. The CDR3 spans 18 residues. Trimming shortened V by 3 bases and J by 3 bases, and 20 bases separated the two germline ends. In germline, CDR1 is LNHDA, CDR2 SQIVND (reference sequence). DNA for the CDR3: TGTGCCAGTAGTATGGGGGCAGGGAGGCCCGCGGCTAATGAAAAACTGTTTTTT. Its protein product is CASSMGAGRPAANEKLFF.

This clone appeared a few times. The V and J genes are TRBV11-2 and TRBJ1-6, with no clear D. The CDR3 has 13 amino acids. Germline V gene data show CDR1 as SGHAT and CDR2 as FQNNGV. The V end lost 1 base, the J end lost 11 bases, and 9 bases lay between the germline ends. CDR3 amino acids: CASSLVTSTPLHF. CDR3 nucleotides: TGTGCCAGCAGCTTAGTTACGTCTACACCCCTCCACTTT.

The chain couples TRBV28 to TRBJ1-1; no clear D. V was trimmed by 7 bases and J by 4 bases, leaving 7 bases between them. This CDR3 has 11 residues. From germline, CDR1 is MDHEN and CDR2 SYDVKM. The CDR3 here is CASTDVTEAFF. The CDR3 DNA reads TGTGCCAGCACCGACGTCACTGAAGCTTTCTTT.

The chain has TRBV4-1 and TRBJ2-3; 10 bases agree with TRBD2. CDR1 and CDR2 from the germline V gene are MGHRA and YSYEKL. V trimming: 6 bases; J trimming: 2 bases; junction bases outside the gene matches: 2. The CDR3 length is 14 residues. The CDR3 DNA sequence: TGCGCCAGCAGAGCGGGGGGGACCACAGATACGCAGTATTTT. Its protein product is CASRAGGTTDTQYF.

The V call is TRBV7-8, the J call TRBJ1-5, with TRBD1 matching 7 bases. CDR3 length: 13 amino acids. Germline V gene data show CDR1 as SGHVS and CDR2 as FQNEAQ. With 5 bases clipped from V and 7 bases from J, the junction kept 5 bases outside the gene matches. The CDR3 coding sequence is TGTGCCAGCAGCCTTGACAGGGACCAGCCCCAGCATTTT. Translation: CASSLDRDQPQHF.

J is TRBJ1-5 and V is TRBV4-1; no clear D gene. Trimming took 5 bases from V and 0 from J, leaving 14 bases between them. This CDR3 has 16 residues. Per the germline V gene, CDR1 is MGHRA and CDR2 is YSYEKL. CDR3: CASSLATPLSNQPQHF. The CDR3 nucleotides are TGCGCCAGCAGCTTAGCGACGCCGCTTAGCAATCAGCCCCAGCATTTT.

This chain joins TRBV7-9 and TRBJ2-7; TRBD2 agrees at 7 bases. V lost 4 bases and J lost 4; bases outside the gene matches: 7. The CDR3 runs 14 residues. Germline V gives CDR1 SEHNR, CDR2 FQNEAQ (reference sequence). The CDR3 DNA sequence: TGTGCCAGCAGCTCGGCTAGCGGCTCTTACGAGCAGTACTTC. It translates to CASSSASGSYEQYF.

The genes are TRBV5-4 and TRBJ1-4; possible D gene TRBD1, 6 bases. The germline V and J ends were trimmed by 4 bases and 10 bases, with 14 bases remaining between them. The germline V gene encodes CDR1 SGHNT and CDR2 YYREEE (reference sequence). This CDR3 spans 13 amino acids. The CDR3, as DNA: TGTGCCAGCAGCGGGGACAATCGGGGAAAACTGTTTTTT. This translates into CASSGDNRGKLFF.

This chain uses TRBV7-3 with TRBJ2-5; TRBD2 matches 7 bases. This CDR3 is 13 amino acids long. With 1 base clipped from V and 9 bases from J, the junction kept 5 bases outside the gene matches. Germline V CDR1 and CDR2: SGHTA, FQGTGA. The CDR3 nucleotides are TGTGCCAGCAGCTTAAGGGGGAGGGAGGCCCAGTACTTC. This gives the protein CASSLRGREAQYF.

V usage is TRBV7-7 and J usage is TRBJ1-3, with D unclear. Trimming pared 5 bases from V and 1 base from J, leaving 12 bases between. The CDR3 contains 15 residues. Per the germline V gene, CDR1 is SSHAT and CDR2 is FNYEAQ (reference sequence). CDR3 amino acids: CASSPSSGSGNTIYF. The CDR3 coding sequence is TGTGCCAGCAGCCCCAGTTCGGGTTCTGGAAACACCATATATTTT.

The J gene is TRBJ2-2, the V gene TRBV6-1, with unresolved D. Germline CDR1 MNHNS, CDR2 SASEGT. V was clipped by 3 bases and J by 4 bases, with 12 bases between them. The CDR3 is made up of 15 amino acids. CDR3 protein: CASSEFLESTGELFF. CDR3 coding DNA: TGTGCCAGCAGTGAGTTTCTCGAATCCACCGGGGAGCTGTTTTTT.

The V call is TRBV28, the J call TRBJ2-3, with 14 bases identical to TRBD2. The CDR3 covers 15 residues. CDR1 is MDHEN, CDR2 SYDVKM, per germline. Losses at the gene ends were 3 bases for V and 8 bases for J; bases not matched to a gene: 4. CDR3 nucleotide sequence: TGTGCCAGCAGTTTGACTAGCGGGGGGGCCGGTACGCAGTATTTT. This translates into CASSLTSGGAGTQYF.

The V and J genes are TRBV28 and TRBJ1-6; the D is unclear. V gave up 11 bases and J gave up 9 bases, with 20 bases separating them. CDR1 MDHEN and CDR2 SYDVKM come from the germline V gene. The CDR3 totals 14 residues. The CDR3: CACKVVGESSPLHF. CDR3 bases: TGTGCCTGCAAGGTGGTCGGGGAAAGTTCACCCCTCCACTTT.

This clone came up once. The chain couples TRBV13 to TRBJ2-1; D possibly corresponds to TRBD1 (6 bases). The V gene lost 7 bases and the J gene lost 6 bases, with 25 bases spanning the gap. Germline CDR1 reads PRHDT; CDR2 reads FYEKMQ (reference sequence). This CDR3 region has 17 residues. This chain's CDR3 is CASTHRILVPRGNEQFF. CDR3 bases: TGTGCCAGCACCCATCGGATACTAGTCCCCAGGGGCAATGAGCAGTTCTTC.

The chain couples TRBV2 to TRBJ2-3; 16 positions match TRBD2. V shed 7 bases and J 4 bases; nucleotides not matched to a gene: 5. The CDR3 length is 16 residues. From germline, CDR1 is SNHLY and CDR2 FYNNEI. CDR3 sequence (DNA): TGTGCCAGCACGGGACTAGCGGGGGGGCTGGCAGATACGCAGTATTTT. It is translated as CASTGLAGGLADTQYF. The whole variable domain, remainder taken from reference TRBV2 and TRBJ2-3, is EPEVTQTPSHQVTQMGQEVILRCVPISNHLYFYWYRQILGQKVEFLVSFYNNEISEKSEIFDDQFSVERPDGSNFTLKIRSTKLEDSAMYFCASTGLAGGLADTQYFGPGTRLTVL.

V and J are TRBV6-2 or TRBV6-3 and TRBJ1-1, with no clear D. The germline V gene has CDR1 MNHEY and CDR2 SVGEGT. CDR3 length: 14 amino acids. Trimming shortened V by 3 bases and J by 1 base, and 9 bases separated the two germline ends. The CDR3 region has the DNA TGTGCCAGCAGTTATGGGAACACGAACACTGAAGCTTTCTTT. Translation: CASSYGNTNTEAFF.